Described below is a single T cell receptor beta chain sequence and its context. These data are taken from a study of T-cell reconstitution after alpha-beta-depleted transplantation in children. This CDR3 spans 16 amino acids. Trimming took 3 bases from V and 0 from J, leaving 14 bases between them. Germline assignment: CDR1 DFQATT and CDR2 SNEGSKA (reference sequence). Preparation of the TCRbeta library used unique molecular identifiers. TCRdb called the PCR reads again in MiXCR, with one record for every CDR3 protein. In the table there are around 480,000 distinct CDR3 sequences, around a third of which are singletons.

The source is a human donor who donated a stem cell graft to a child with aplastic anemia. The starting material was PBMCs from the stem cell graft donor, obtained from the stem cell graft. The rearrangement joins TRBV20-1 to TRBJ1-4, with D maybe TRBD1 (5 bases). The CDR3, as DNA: TGCAGTGCTAGTCGGGGACCCAGGTCAACTAATGAAAAACTGTTTTTT. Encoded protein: CSASRGPRSTNEKLFF.